This TCR beta chain was sequenced in a study of cytomegalovirus exposure and HLA in healthy donors (dated by TCRdb to between 2016 and 2019). Turning to the overall study: An earlier analysis of about 530 of the donors reported over 250 Gb of sequence data and some 110 million unique TCR beta sequences obtained from 150 million to 200 million T cells. Around 330 gigabases of sequencing data and 70 million to 95 million unique TCR sequences made up an early release that covered approximately 700 HLA-typed donors. Of the approximately 370 genotyped donors, roughly 76% were placed in the genetic ancestry cluster associated with self-reported Caucasian donors. The study aimed to test whether cataloging public T cell receptors could reveal signatures of past pathogen exposure. Using immunosequencing, the study profiled T cell repertoires from 500 to 800 subjects and related those repertoires to cytomegalovirus serostatus. A separate validation cohort of roughly 120 different subjects was used in addition to the 666-subject first cohort. To predict cytomegalovirus infection status, the study combined high-throughput TCR immunosequencing, statistical association of individual TCRs with disease status, and machine learning. A later analysis re-analyzed previously published TCR beta repertoires from approximately 670 donors and added high-resolution HLA genotyping to study TCR occurrence patterns. Rather than using new phenotypic data, the later analysis identified candidate immune exposures from TCR beta sequences and from how often those sequences occurred across donors. In an earlier analysis of 500 to 650 of the donors, high-throughput TCR beta sequencing was used to judge whether each TCR beta V gene segment behaved as functional or pseudogenic. Donor age, sex, ethnicity and CMV serostatus were compiled together with the repertoire data. Genome-wide SNP genotypes for about 65% of the roughly 670 donors were used in a later genetic analysis, which treated that subset as a discovery cohort. All discovery cohort repertoires had been generated on a single sequencing platform. HLA typing covered class I and class II loci at four-digit resolution. Typing coverage differed by locus: A, B, C, DRB1 and DQB1 were typed in roughly 620-630 donors, DQA1 in about 560, DPA1 in over 600, and DPB1 in just under 490. Five DR-DQ haplotypes were treated as single units for association and clustering because of strong linkage in the cohort. Among some 410 genotyped donors of the cohort, an average of around 240,000 unique TCR beta nucleotide sequences were sequenced per donor, about a sixth of them non-productive. Broad study findings and their caveats: Across donors, most TCR sequences were observed very rarely, whereas some public TCRs were present in many individuals. A later analysis found that HLA-associated TCR beta chains were more clonally expanded and had lower generation probabilities than equally common non-associated chains. A total of 150 or so TCR beta chains were listed by the study as associated with cytomegalovirus. The cohort was sequenced for TCR beta chains only, and without alpha or paired-chain data the features that could be detected were limited. According to a later analysis, TCR association rates differed among HLA loci, with DRB1 alleles showing the most associated TCRs and HLA-C alleles showing the fewest. In vitro tests confirmed that a few of the cytomegalovirus-associated TCR beta chains recognize cytomegalovirus antigens. Some IMGT-functional V segments, including TRBV6-2 and TRBV6-3, could not be distinguished by the 87-base-pair reads and were therefore excluded. In an earlier analysis of 450 to 750 of the donors, most TCR beta V segments appeared in productive rearrangements about 87% or about 30% of the time, broadly matching IMGT annotations. A later analysis found that most CMV-associated TCR beta chains appeared HLA-restricted, with HLA associations seemingly driven largely by CMV exposure. A further reported finding was that TCR beta sequences accurately predicted the HLA-A and HLA-B alleles for most subjects in the first cohort. In a later genetic analysis, fewer N-insertions in productive TCRs were reported among donors in an Asian-associated ancestry cluster than the roughly 700-donor mean. Correlated functional status among segregating V segments might be attributable to linkage disequilibrium, but an unknown experimental factor could not be ruled out. The presence/absence analyses assumed that sequencing depth was roughly uniform across donors, and that assumption may not be true. For the cohort, immune exposure information was limited to CMV serostatus. Assigning TCR associations to individual alleles was difficult when HLA alleles, especially DR and DQ, strongly co-occurred. According to the authors, the approach could potentially be generalized to other disease states and immunological phenotypes. A group of highly shared sequence variants was considered likely to be a technical artifact of the sequencing pipeline. The classifier was reported to diagnose cytomegalovirus status with high specificity and sensitivity in both the original and validation cohorts. At a false discovery rate of 0.05, a later analysis linked under 20,000 TCR beta sequences to specific HLA alleles. Because counts were too low, 15 or so rarely observed V segments, including chromosome 9 orphons, were excluded from the earlier analysis of 587 of the donors. V-gene and J-gene trimming of TCR beta chains was associated with a missense DCLRE1C variant in a later genetic analysis, and the association was replicated in an independent cohort. Several of the top co-occurrence clusters appeared to be linked to parvovirus B19, influenza, CMV and Epstein-Barr virus, according to a later analysis. Because HLA typing was unavailable for some donors at each locus, only the typed subset was used in association tests.

Library preparation employed the immunoSEQ multiplex PCR assay. For the multiplex PCR, a mixture combining 60 forward primers for TCR Vbeta segments and 13 reverse primers for TCR Jbeta segments was used. The CDR3 region of rearranged TCR beta genes was amplified from genomic DNA with a multiplex PCR assay. The amplified TCR beta libraries were sequenced on the Illumina HiSeq System as 87-base-pair reads. On the study's bioinformatics: A later analysis tallied tens of millions of unique TCR beta chains across the 660 or so repertoires, and approximately 12 million of those chains were shared by two or more donors. Raw reads were error-corrected and collapsed into unique sequences by a nearest-neighbor algorithm in which closely related sequences were merged to remove PCR and sequencing errors. V, D and J gene segments were assigned by aligning CDR3 sequences to IMGT reference sequences. Each retained sequence needed at least a six-nucleotide match to both a V gene segment and a J gene segment. A rearrangement counted as productive if the CDR3 had no stop codons and remained in frame with V and J, and every other rearrangement counted as non-productive. Following IMGT convention, CDR3 was defined as the stretch from the second conserved V-encoded cysteine up to the conserved J-encoded phenylalanine. The earlier analysis of fewer than 700 of the donors excluded sequences that lacked an unambiguous match to a single V gene segment. An earlier analysis of 587 of the donors classified V segments as functional when productive rearrangements were above 56.7% and as segregating when the standard deviation between donors was above 5%. To diagnose cytomegalovirus status from the catalog of TCR beta chain sequences, a statistical classification framework was built. A later analysis assigned V and J genes by comparing TCR nucleotide sequences with IMGT/GENE-DB human TR gene sequences. The TCRdist pipeline was used in a later analysis to assign CDR3 sequences and most-parsimonious VDJ recombination scenarios. In a later analysis, each TCR beta chain was defined by its CDR3 amino acid sequence together with its V-gene family, and reads lacking a unique V-gene family were excluded. In a later analysis, around 600 highly shared, low-generation-probability nucleotide sequences were removed to address suspected cross-contamination and a sequencing artifact. In a later analysis, a clonal expansion index was calculated for each public chain from normalized within-repertoire ranks of inferred template counts. In a later analysis, generation probabilities were computed using a VDJ recombination model fitted to out-of-frame rearrangements, and the results were checked against IGoR. A later analysis scored TCR-TCR, TCR-HLA and TCR-CMV co-occurrence with hypergeometric tests, applying a repertoire-size bias correction to TCR pairs. In a later analysis, false discovery rates were estimated by permuting HLA or CMV assignments 20 times. In a later analysis, co-occurring TCRs were grouped using DBSCAN, and TCRdist sequence similarity was added for clustering within HLA-allele-positive subsets. Repertoires with fewer than 30,000 or more than 120,000 public chains were left out of co-occurrence clustering, as were a few repertoires with anomalous nucleotide sharing. Entries here come from immuneACCESS through TCRdb and include only in-frame sequences with V and J called. Some clones fail to appear in such tables; in the studies checked, an unresolved V gene covers under half of the shortfall, and the cause of the remainder is unknown. V and J calls and clone size are copied from that table; D and trimming were computed from the DNA. This sample comprises 110,000 to 150,000 clones, around three quarters of them detected only once. The ten biggest clones cover approximately 2% of the sample.

V is pruned by 5 bases and J by 6 bases, leaving 10 bases of the junction without a gene match. From the germline V gene (reference sequence), CDR1 is SGHNT and CDR2 is YYREEE. The CDR3 runs 16 amino acids, cysteine and phenylalanine included. Only CDR3 DNA is held: 48 bases, read in frame from base 1. With respect to this clone: It has no known antigen specificity. Per-base quality was not reported, and no clone a single base away is much larger than it.

In total, roughly 710 healthy bone marrow donors made up the cohort. Cohort members were all nominally healthy when sampled, although unrecorded immune exposures were likely present. The donor was CMV seronegative and was included in the group of 352 seronegative cohort members. A peripheral blood sample was collected from each donor, and TCR beta sequencing was performed on peripheral blood mononuclear cells. The Qiagen DNeasy Blood Extraction Kit was used to extract genomic DNA from the blood cell samples. The chain couples TRBV5-4 to TRBJ2-7; a stretch of 14 junction bases matches TRBD2. Sequencing used PBMCs. This sequence originates from a man in his forties in good health and CMV-seronegative. In nucleotide form, the sequence is TGTGCCAGCAGAAGGACTAGCGGGGGGCCCCGGGGCGAGCAGTACTTC. This is translated as CASRRTSGGPRGEQYF.